This passage covers 18 T cell receptor beta chains from one sample sequenced in a study of early T cells in non-severe SARS-CoV-2 infection (dated by TCRdb to the early 2020s). The library relied on 5' RACE. The instrument given in TCRdb is NextSeq 500. The public sequencing data were trimmed at Q25 with fastp and processed into clonotypes with MiXCR by TCRdb, which kept only in-frame beta chains. When rows share a CDR3 protein, they turn into one entry using the most common DNA and genes. Within this sample are around 25,000 distinct CDR3 sequences, with around 5.1% of them counted one time only. Less than 3% of the sample is in the top ten clones. The sample taken for sequencing was whole blood. The receptors come from an adult who was a healthcare worker with PCR-confirmed SARS-CoV-2 infection or an uninfected control (not recorded which).

This clonotype was seen at least ten times. V usage is TRBV6-6 and J usage is TRBJ1-1, with TRBD1 identical over 7 bases. Germline CDR1 is MNHNY and CDR2 is SVGAGI (reference sequence). J gave up 0 bases and V 5 bases, and 9 bases lay outside the gene matches. This CDR3 region has 16 residues. The CDR3 loop is CASSPQGVGMNTEAFF. CDR3 bases: TGTGCCAGCAGTCCCCAGGGGGTGGGAATGAACACTGAAGCTTTCTTT.

This clonotype occurred a few times. The chain couples TRBV28 to TRBJ1-4, with D perhaps TRBD1 (6 bases). Germline CDR1 reads MDHEN; CDR2 reads SYDVKM. This CDR3 has 14 residues. V was pared by 5 bases and J by 8 bases, with 15 bases between. The CDR3 sequence: CASSQQGLREKLFF. The CDR3 coding sequence is TGTGCCAGCAGTCAACAGGGCCTCAGAGAAAAACTGTTTTTT.

There are many counts of this clonotype. The CDR3 loop reads CASSLGAGNEKLFF. The CDR3 coding sequence is TGTGCCAGCAGTTTGGGGGCGGGGAATGAAAAACTGTTTTTT. The V gene is TRBV28, the J gene TRBJ1-4; tentative D call: TRBD1 (6 bases). Germline CDR1 reads MDHEN; CDR2 reads SYDVKM. This CDR3 is built from 14 residues. V lost 3 bases, J lost 5 bases, and 10 bases lay in between. The variable domain in full, with the rest retrieved from reference TRBV28 and TRBJ1-4, is DVKVTQSSRYLVKRTGEKVFLECVQDMDHENMFWYRQDPGLGLRLIYFSYDVKMKEKGDIPEGYSVSREKKERFSLILESASTNQTSMYLCASSLGAGNEKLFFGSGTQLSVL.

This clonotype turned up a few times. This chain uses TRBV11-2 with TRBJ1-2; D remains ambiguous. Germline V CDR1 and CDR2: SGHAT, FQNNGV. This CDR3 has 14 amino acids. V lost 3 bases and J lost 0, with 8 bases in between. DNA of the CDR3: TGTGCCAGCAGCTTCTCGACTCCTAACTATGGCTACACCTTC. Protein product: CASSFSTPNYGYTF.

This clonotype was seen at least ten times. The chain has TRBV12-5 and TRBJ2-2; possible D gene TRBD2, 5 bases. CDR1 is LGHNT and CDR2 is FRNRAP in the germline V gene. The CDR3 has 15 amino acids. Trimming removed 7 bases from V and 1 base from J, with 13 bases in between. CDR3 bases: TGTGCTAGTGCCCTGGACGGGAAGAACACCGGGGAGCTGTTTTTT. It yields the protein CASALDGKNTGELFF.

This clonotype was recorded at least ten times. This chain joins TRBV5-5 and TRBJ1-3, with a weak D call TRBD1 (5 bases). The ends were cut back, 2 bases at V and 9 bases at J, with 9 bases in the middle. The germline V gene encodes CDR1 SGHKS and CDR2 YYEKEE (reference sequence). CDR3 length: 12 residues. The CDR3 loop is CASSFSGGTIYF. CDR3 sequence (DNA): TGTGCCAGCAGCTTTTCCGGGGGCACCATATATTTT.

This clonotype was counted many times. The chain carries TRBV6-5 and TRBJ1-2; D is uncertain. Trimming stripped 8 bases from V and 7 bases from J, with 11 bases between. From germline, CDR1 is MNHEY and CDR2 SVGAGI. This CDR3 has 11 residues. For the CDR3, the DNA is TGTGCCAGCTCCGAGGGTTCTGGCTACACCTTC. Translation gives CASSEGSGYTF.

V usage is TRBV29-1 and J usage is TRBJ2-7; a possible D gene is TRBD1 (6 bases). CDR3 size: 12 residues. Germline assignment: CDR1 SQVTM and CDR2 ANQGSEA. Trimming took 5 bases from V and 2 from J, leaving 10 bases between them. The CDR3 reads CSVRRDTYEQYF. CDR3 in DNA: TGCAGCGTTCGCCGGGACACCTACGAGCAGTACTTC.

This clonotype occurred many times. The rearrangement links TRBV12-3 or TRBV12-4 to TRBJ1-5, with 8 bases that match TRBD1. The CDR3 is made up of 13 amino acids. Germline trimming cut 5 bases from V and 4 bases from J; bases unmatched to any gene: 1. CDR3: CASSGQGNQPQHF. DNA for the CDR3: TGTGCCAGCAGTGGACAGGGAAATCAGCCCCAGCATTTT.

This clonotype has just a few counts. The V gene is TRBV4-1, the J gene TRBJ2-7; the D gene is possibly TRBD2 (5 bases). CDR3 size: 13 residues. V shed 4 bases and J shed 1 base, with 8 bases lying between them. Looked up from germline, CDR1 is MGHRA and CDR2 is YSYEKL. CDR3 amino acids: CASSPEVSYEQYF. In DNA form, the CDR3 reads TGCGCCAGCAGCCCGGAGGTATCCTACGAGCAGTACTTC.

The sample holds many counts of this clonotype. CDR3 sequence (DNA): TGCGCCAGCAGCTTGAGCGGCGGGAACACTGAAGCTTTCTTT. It specifies CASSLSGGNTEAFF. This chain links TRBV5-1 with TRBJ1-1; D gene ambiguous. Per germline, CDR1 SGHRS and CDR2 YFSETQ. Trimming stripped 1 base from V and 1 base from J, with 8 bases between. CDR3 length: 14 amino acids.

In this sample, this clonotype turned up many times. V gene TRBV7-2 combines with J gene TRBJ2-3; TRBD2 aligns across 9 bases. CDR3 length: 15 amino acids. Germline V gene sequence: CDR1 SGHTA, CDR2 FQGNSA. Unmatched junction bases numbered 7, after V lost 3 bases and J lost 6 bases. CDR3 protein: CASSLSAGGQDTQYF. The CDR3 DNA follows: TGTGCCAGCAGCTTGTCGGCGGGGGGGCAGGATACGCAGTATTTT.

This clonotype is medium-sized (0.01 to 0.1%) in the sample. The V gene is TRBV18, the J gene TRBJ1-3; D may be TRBD1 (6 bases). The V gene lost 3 bases and the J gene lost 8 bases, with 8 bases spanning the gap. Germline V CDR1 and CDR2: KGHSH, LQKENI. This CDR3 region has 12 residues. The CDR3 is CASSPDRHTIYF. In DNA, the CDR3 is TGTGCCAGCTCACCCGACAGGCACACCATATATTTT.

This clonotype showed up just a few times. CDR3: CASTVTGYSTDTQYF. DNA for the CDR3: TGTGCCAGCACCGTCACGGGGTACAGCACAGATACGCAGTATTTT. The chain uses TRBV11-2 and TRBJ2-3; tentatively, D is TRBD2 (5 bases). CDR1 SGHAT and CDR2 FQNNGV come from the germline V gene. With 7 bases removed from V and 0 bases from J, the gap between germline ends came to 14 bases. The CDR3 totals 15 residues.

This chain connects TRBV5-1 to TRBJ2-7, with 9 bases matching TRBD1. The junction had 5 bases not matched to a gene; V was cut back by 4 bases and J by 0 bases. Germline CDR1 SGHRS, CDR2 YFSETQ. The CDR3 has 15 amino acids. In nucleotides, the CDR3 is TGCGCCAGCAGCGTCGGGGACAGGGACTCCTACGAGCAGTACTTC. The encoded protein is CASSVGDRDSYEQYF.

In this sample, this clonotype turned up many times. The CDR3 sequence: CASSERTNEKLFF. CDR3 nucleotide sequence: TGTGCCAGCAGCGAGCGTACTAATGAAAAACTGTTTTTT. This chain joins TRBV5-8 and TRBJ1-4, with D hard to call. The germline gives CDR1 SGHTS, CDR2 YDEGEE. The CDR3 sequence is 13 residues long. Trimming left V 4 bases short and J 2 bases short, with 6 bases between.

This clonotype was seen repeatedly, ten times or more. The J gene is TRBJ2-5, the V gene TRBV11-2; 9 positions match TRBD2. Looked up from germline, CDR1 is SGHAT and CDR2 is FQNNGV. This CDR3 region has 17 residues. J gave up 5 bases and V 5 bases, and 15 bases lay outside the gene matches. The CDR3 region is CASSPPPGLAIRETQYF. Written as DNA, the CDR3 is TGTGCCAGCAGCCCGCCTCCGGGACTAGCAATTCGGGAGACCCAGTACTTC. The complete variable domain, with remaining parts taken from reference TRBV11-2 and TRBJ2-5, reads EAGVAQSPRYKIIEKRQSVAFWCNPISGHATLYWYQQILGQGPKLLIQFQNNGVVDDSQLPKDRFSAERLKGVDSTLKIQPAKLEDSAVYLCASSPPPGLAIRETQYFGPGTRLLVL.

This clonotype was seen many times. J is TRBJ2-3 and V is TRBV7-8, with TRBD2 matching 10 bases. With 6 bases clipped from V and 6 bases from J, the junction kept 12 bases outside the gene matches. Germline CDR1 is SGHVS and CDR2 is FQNEAQ. The CDR3 has 16 amino acids. The CDR3 nucleotides are TGTGCCAGCAGACCCAGTCCTGCAGCGGGGGGGGATACGCAGTATTTT. This translates into CASRPSPAAGGDTQYF. The complete variable domain, with remaining parts taken from reference TRBV7-8 and TRBJ2-3, reads GAGVSQSPRYKVAKRGQDVALRCDPISGHVSLFWYQQALGQGPEFLTYFQNEAQLDKSGLPSDRFFAERPEGSVSTLKIQRTQQEDSAVYLCASRPSPAAGGDTQYFGPGTRLTVL.